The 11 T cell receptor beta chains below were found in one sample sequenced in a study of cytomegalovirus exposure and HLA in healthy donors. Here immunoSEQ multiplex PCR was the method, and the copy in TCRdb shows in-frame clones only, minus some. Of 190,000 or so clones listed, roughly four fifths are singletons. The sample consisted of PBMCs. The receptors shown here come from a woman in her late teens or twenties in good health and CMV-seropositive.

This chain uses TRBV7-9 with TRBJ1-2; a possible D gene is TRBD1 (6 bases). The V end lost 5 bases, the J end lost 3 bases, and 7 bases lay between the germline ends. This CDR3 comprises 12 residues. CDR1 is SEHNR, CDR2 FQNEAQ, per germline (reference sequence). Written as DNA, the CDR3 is TGTGCCAGCAGCCGACAGGACTATGGCTACACCTTC. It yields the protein CASSRQDYGYTF. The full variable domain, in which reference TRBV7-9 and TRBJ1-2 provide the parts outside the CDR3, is DTGVSQNPRHKITKRGQNVTFRCDPISEHNRLYWYRQTLGQGPEFLTYFQNEAQLEKSRLLSDRFSAERPKGSFSTLEIQRTEQGDSAMYLCASSRQDYGYTFGSGTRLTVV.

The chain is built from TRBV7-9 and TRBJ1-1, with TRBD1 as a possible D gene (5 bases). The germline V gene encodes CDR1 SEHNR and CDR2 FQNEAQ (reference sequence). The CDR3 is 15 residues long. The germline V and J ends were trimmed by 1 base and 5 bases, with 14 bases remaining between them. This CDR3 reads CASSLGSGSSTEAFF. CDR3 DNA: TGTGCCAGCAGCTTAGGGTCAGGGTCTTCGACTGAAGCTTTCTTT.

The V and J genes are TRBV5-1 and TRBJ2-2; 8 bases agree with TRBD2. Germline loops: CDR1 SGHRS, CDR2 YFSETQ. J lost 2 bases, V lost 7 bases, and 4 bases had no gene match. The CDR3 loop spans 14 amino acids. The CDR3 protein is CASQAGDNTGELFF. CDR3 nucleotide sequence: TGCGCCAGCCAAGCGGGGGACAACACCGGGGAGCTGTTTTTT.

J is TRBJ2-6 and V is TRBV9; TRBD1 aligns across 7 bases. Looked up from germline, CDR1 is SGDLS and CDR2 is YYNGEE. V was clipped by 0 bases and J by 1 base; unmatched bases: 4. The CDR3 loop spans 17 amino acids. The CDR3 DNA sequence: TGTGCCAGCAGCGTAGCTGCCAGGGGGTCTGGGGCCAACGTCCTGACTTTC. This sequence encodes CASSVAARGSGANVLTF.

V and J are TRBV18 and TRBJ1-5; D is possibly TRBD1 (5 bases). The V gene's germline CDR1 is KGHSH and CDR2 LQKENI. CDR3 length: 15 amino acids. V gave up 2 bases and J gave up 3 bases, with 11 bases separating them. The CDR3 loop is CASSPGAGNNQPQHF. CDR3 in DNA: TGTGCCAGCTCACCAGGGGCAGGAAACAATCAGCCCCAGCATTTT.

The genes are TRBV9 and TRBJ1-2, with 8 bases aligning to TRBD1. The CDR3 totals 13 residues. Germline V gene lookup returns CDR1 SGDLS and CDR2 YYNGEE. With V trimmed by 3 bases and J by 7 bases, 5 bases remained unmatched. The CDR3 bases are TGTGCCAGCAGCGACGCGACAGGGGTTGGCTACACCTTC. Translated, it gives CASSDATGVGYTF.

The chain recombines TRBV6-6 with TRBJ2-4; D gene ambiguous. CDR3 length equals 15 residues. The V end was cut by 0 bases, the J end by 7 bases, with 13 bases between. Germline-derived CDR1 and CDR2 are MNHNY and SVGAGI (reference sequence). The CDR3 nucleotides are TGTGCCAGCAGTTACTCACGAGGAGAACGGAACATTCAGTACTTC. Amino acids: CASSYSRGERNIQYF.

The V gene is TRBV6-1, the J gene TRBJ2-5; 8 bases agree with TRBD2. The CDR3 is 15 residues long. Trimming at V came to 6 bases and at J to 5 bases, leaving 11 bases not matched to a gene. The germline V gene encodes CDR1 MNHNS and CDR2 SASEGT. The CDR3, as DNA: TGTGCCAGCAGATTAGCGGGAACTACTGGGGAGACCCAGTACTTC. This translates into CASRLAGTTGETQYF.

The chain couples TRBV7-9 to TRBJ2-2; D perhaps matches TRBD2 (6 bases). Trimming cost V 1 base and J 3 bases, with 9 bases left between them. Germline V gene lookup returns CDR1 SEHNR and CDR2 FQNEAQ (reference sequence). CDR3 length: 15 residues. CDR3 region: CASSLVSGDTGELFF. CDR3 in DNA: TGTGCCAGCAGCTTAGTCTCGGGAGACACCGGGGAGCTGTTTTTT.

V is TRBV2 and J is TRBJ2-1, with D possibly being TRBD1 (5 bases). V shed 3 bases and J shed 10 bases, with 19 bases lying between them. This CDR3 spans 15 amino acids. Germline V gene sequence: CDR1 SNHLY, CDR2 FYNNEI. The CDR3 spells CASSENRSPPSEQFF. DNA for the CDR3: TGTGCCAGCAGTGAGAACAGGTCGCCGCCAAGCGAGCAGTTCTTC.

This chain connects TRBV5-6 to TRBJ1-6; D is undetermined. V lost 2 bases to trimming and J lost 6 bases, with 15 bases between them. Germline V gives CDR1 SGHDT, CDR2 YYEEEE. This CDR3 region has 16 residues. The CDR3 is CASSFRSQLLNSPLHF. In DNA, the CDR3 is TGTGCCAGCAGCTTCAGAAGCCAACTACTTAATTCACCCCTCCACTTT.